This T cell receptor beta chain comes out of a study of naive and memory T cell subsets. An oligonucleotide containing a UMI was ligated to the 3' end of TCR cDNA. Adult healthy volunteers gave 2.5 ml peripheral blood for whole-blood RNA. Four PCR rounds used nested alpha and beta constant region primers plus the SP2 primer. MiXCR was run by TCRdb on the 5' RACE reads, yielding one entry per CDR3 protein. The table records tens of thousands of distinct CDR3 sequences, approximately 8% of them present only once. This clonotype came up many times. The TCR originated in a female donor in good health.

The CDR3 bases are TGTGCCAGCAGCCAAGATGCGGGGGGTTTGGAGACCCAGTACTTC. Translating gives CASSQDAGGLETQYF. The genes are TRBV4-2 and TRBJ2-5; 8 positions agree with TRBD2. Germline V CDR1 and CDR2: LGHNA, YNFKEQ. This CDR3 spans 15 amino acids. Trimming cost V 0 bases and J 5 bases; bases outside gene matches: 5.